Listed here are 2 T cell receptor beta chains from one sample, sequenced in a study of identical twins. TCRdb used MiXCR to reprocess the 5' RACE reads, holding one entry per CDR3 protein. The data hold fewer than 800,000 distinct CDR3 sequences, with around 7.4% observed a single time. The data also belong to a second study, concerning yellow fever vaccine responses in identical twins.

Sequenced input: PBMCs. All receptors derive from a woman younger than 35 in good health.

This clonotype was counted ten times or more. The CDR3 DNA follows: TGTGCCATCAGTGGTAGCGGGGGCTCCTACAATGAGCAGTTCTTC. Translated: CAISGSGGSYNEQFF. This rearrangement joins TRBV10-3 to TRBJ2-1; 9 bases are shared with TRBD2. V lost 4 bases, J lost 0 bases, and 1 base stayed unmatched. The germline gives CDR1 ENHRY, CDR2 SYGVKD. This CDR3 contains 15 residues.

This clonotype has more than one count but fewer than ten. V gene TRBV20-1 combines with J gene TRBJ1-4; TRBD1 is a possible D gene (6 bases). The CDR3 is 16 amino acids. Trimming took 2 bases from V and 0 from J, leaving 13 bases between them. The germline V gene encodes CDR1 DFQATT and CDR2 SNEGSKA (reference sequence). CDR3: CSARNLTGSTNEKLFF. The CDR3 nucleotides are TGCAGTGCTAGAAATCTGACAGGATCAACTAATGAAAAACTGTTTTTT.